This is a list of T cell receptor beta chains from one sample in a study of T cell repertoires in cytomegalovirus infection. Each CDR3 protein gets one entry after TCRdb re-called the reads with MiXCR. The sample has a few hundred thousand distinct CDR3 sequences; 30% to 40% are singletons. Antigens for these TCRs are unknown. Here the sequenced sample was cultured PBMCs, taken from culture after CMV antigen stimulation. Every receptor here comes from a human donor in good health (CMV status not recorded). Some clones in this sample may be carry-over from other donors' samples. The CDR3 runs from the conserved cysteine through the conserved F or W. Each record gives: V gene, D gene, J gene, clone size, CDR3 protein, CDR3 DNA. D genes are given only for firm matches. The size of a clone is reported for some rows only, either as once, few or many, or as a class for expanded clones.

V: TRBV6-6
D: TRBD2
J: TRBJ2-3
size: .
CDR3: CASSLGLAGNTDTQYF
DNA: TGTGCCAGCAGTTTGGGACTAGCGGGAAACACAGATACGCAGTATTTT

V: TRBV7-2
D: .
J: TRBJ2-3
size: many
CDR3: CASSLLADTQYF
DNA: TGTGCCAGCAGCTTATTAGCAGATACGCAGTATTTT

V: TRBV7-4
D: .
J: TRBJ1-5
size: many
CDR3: CASSMDTCADRYSNQPQHF
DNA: TGTGCCAGCAGCATGGACACCTGTGCCGACCGTTATAGCAATCAGCCCCAGCATTTT

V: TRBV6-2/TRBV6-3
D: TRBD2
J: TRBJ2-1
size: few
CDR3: CASSYLGLGHEQFF
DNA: TGTGCCAGCAGTTACCTGGGACTAGGTCATGAGCAGTTCTTC

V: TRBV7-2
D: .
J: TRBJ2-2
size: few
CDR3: CASSLGVDTTGELFF
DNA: TGTGCCAGCAGCTTAGGAGTGGACACGACCGGGGAGCTGTTTTTT

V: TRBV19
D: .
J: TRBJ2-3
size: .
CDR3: CASSTPPWSSLTDTQYF
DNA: TGTGCCAGTAGTACCCCCCCCTGGAGTAGCTTGACAGATACGCAGTATTTT

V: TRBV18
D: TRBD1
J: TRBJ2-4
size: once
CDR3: CASSPLPGTGLLAKNIQYF
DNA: TGTGCCAGCTCACCCCTTCCCGGGACAGGGTTACTAGCCAAAAACATTCAGTACTTC

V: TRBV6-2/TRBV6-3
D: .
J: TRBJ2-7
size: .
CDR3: CASSYSPVGYEQYF
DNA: TGTGCCAGCAGTTACTCGCCTGTCGGGTACGAGCAGTACTTC

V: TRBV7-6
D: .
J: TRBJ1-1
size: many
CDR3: CASSSRLDTEAFF
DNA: TGTGCCAGCAGCTCTAGACTAGACACTGAAGCTTTCTTT

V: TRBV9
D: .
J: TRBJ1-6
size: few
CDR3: CASSVVGRGSPLHF
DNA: TGTGCCAGCAGCGTAGTAGGGCGCGGTTCACCCCTCCACTTT